This TCR beta chain was identified in a study of blood T cell repertoires in COVID-19. V shed 6 bases and J shed 4 bases, with 15 bases lying between them. Per germline, CDR1 WSHSY and CDR2 SAAADI. CDR3 length equals 14 residues. Data came from immunoSEQ multiplex PCR; TCRdb stores just in-frame clones and leaves some out. The sample contains roughly 230,000 clones, about 80% of which appear only once. Sequencing input: PBMCs or T cells enriched from blood (not recorded which). V is TRBV10-2 and J is TRBJ1-2, with a tentative D call TRBD1 (5 bases). The origin of this receptor is a man in his forties or fifties who had recovered from COVID-19. The CDR3 region is CASSNLQGSYGYTF. The DNA for the CDR3 is TGCGCCAGCAGCAATCTGCAGGGATCCTATGGCTACACCTTC.